This TCR beta chain was captured by sequencing in a study of regulatory T cells in long-lasting Graves disease. Construction of TCR beta libraries relied on iRepertoire HTBI primers and on Arm-PCR targeting CDR3 regions. Original data processing: In the combined samples, some 59 TRBV and 14 TRBJ segments were identified. A single record per CDR3 protein comes from TCRdb applying MiXCR to the multiplex PCR reads. TCRdb's processing, not the authors', yielded these V and J calls. The sample records 390,000 or so distinct CDR3 sequences, roughly 24% being singletons. This sample's time point: persistent/refractory GD, antithyroid drugs over 5 years with positive TRAb. Following extraction of RNA from PBMCs, that RNA was used to make the TCR library. Between the trimmed V and J ends, which lost 0 bases and 4 bases, there was a span of 9 bases. Germline CDR1 is MNHNS and CDR2 is SASEGT. The CDR3 runs to 15 residues.

A few counts support this clonotype. The V and J genes are TRBV6-1 and TRBJ2-2; no reliable D call. The material sequenced was peripheral blood mononuclear cells (PBMCs), taken when the disease was refractory, from a patient treated with antithyroid drugs. The TCR originated in a woman between 35 and 50 years old with Graves disease. The chain's CDR3 is CASSEASIRTGELFF. The CDR3 DNA sequence: TGTGCCAGCAGTGAAGCGAGTATTCGCACCGGGGAGCTGTTTTTT.